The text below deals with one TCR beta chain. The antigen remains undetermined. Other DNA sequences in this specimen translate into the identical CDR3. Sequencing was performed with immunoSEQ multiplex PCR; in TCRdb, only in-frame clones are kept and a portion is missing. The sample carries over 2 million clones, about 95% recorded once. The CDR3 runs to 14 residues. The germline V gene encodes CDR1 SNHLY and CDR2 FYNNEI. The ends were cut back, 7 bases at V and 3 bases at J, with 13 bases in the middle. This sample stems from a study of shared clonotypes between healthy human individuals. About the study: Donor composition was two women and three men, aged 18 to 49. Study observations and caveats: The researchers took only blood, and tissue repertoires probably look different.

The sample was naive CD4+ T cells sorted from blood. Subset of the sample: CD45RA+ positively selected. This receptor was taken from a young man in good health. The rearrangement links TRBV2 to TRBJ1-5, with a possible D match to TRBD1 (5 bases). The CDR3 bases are TGTGCCAGCAAGAGAGACAGCACCAATCAGCCCCAGCATTTT. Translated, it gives CASKRDSTNQPQHF.